This T cell receptor (beta chain) was sequenced during a study of regulatory T cells in long-lasting Graves disease. General study findings and limits: Newly diagnosed Graves' patients had higher TCR diversity than persistent ones.

With iRepertoire HTBI primers and Arm-PCR of CDR3 regions, TCR beta libraries were built. TCRdb re-called the multiplex PCR reads through MiXCR, storing one row per CDR3 protein. This sample has fewer than 400,000 distinct CDR3 sequences, with about 20% found just once. Time point denoted: persistent/refractory GD, antithyroid drugs over 5 years with positive TRAb. Extracted RNA from PBMCs served as the source of the TCR library. Patients were from an endocrinology department in Xi'an, China. Around 9.1 milliliters of peripheral blood were drawn into EDTA tubes. This clonotype was observed a handful of times. Its antigen is currently unknown. With V trimmed by 6 bases and J by 6 bases, 5 bases remained unmatched. The CDR3 is 14 residues long. From germline, CDR1 is MDHEN and CDR2 SYDVKM.

The sequencing used peripheral blood mononuclear cells (PBMCs), collected when the disease was refractory, from a patient treated with antithyroid drugs. The rearrangement links TRBV28 to TRBJ2-2, with 9 bases aligning to TRBD2. The origin of this receptor is a female donor with Graves disease. CDR3 amino acids: CASRLSGRPGELFF. CDR3 sequence (DNA): TGTGCCAGCAGGCTTAGCGGGAGACCCGGGGAGCTGTTTTTT.